These 11 T cell receptor beta chains were all obtained from the same sample, sequenced in a study of OX40 agonist ivuxolimab in advanced cancers. Only in-frame clones appear in the TCRdb table, and some are missing; sequencing was by immunoSEQ multiplex PCR. Found here are 70,000 to 95,000 clones, over 75% of them singletons; the top ten hold around 6.5%. Sequencing used CD4+ or CD8+ T cells sorted from blood, obtained in a trial of the OX40 agonist ivuxolimab. The receptors originated from an adult with an advanced solid tumor such as melanoma, head and neck, liver or kidney cancer.

The chain carries TRBV6-4 and TRBJ2-1; D tentatively reads TRBD1 or TRBD2 (5 bases each). CDR1 MRHNA and CDR2 SNTAGT come from the germline V gene. The CDR3 runs to 13 residues. V lost 6 bases, J lost 6 bases, and 12 bases lay in between. The CDR3 sequence is CASRRDGSNEQFF. In DNA, the CDR3 is TGTGCCAGCAGGAGGGACGGATCCAATGAGCAGTTCTTC.

The chain joins TRBV30 to TRBJ1-1; maybe TRBD1 (5 bases). CDR1 and CDR2 (germline): GTSNPN, SVGIG (reference sequence). This CDR3 contains 13 residues. Trimming removed 0 bases from V and 6 bases from J, with 11 bases in between. The CDR3 spells CAWSVGGRAEAFF. In nucleotides, the CDR3 is TGTGCCTGGAGTGTCGGGGGGAGGGCTGAAGCTTTCTTT.

The rearrangement links TRBV28 to TRBJ1-1; D perhaps matches TRBD1 (6 bases). Germline lookup yields CDR1 MDHEN and CDR2 SYDVKM. The CDR3 is 14 amino acids. The ends were cut back, 5 bases at V and 1 base at J, with 11 bases in the middle. The CDR3 DNA reads TGTGCCAGCAGTGTTCCGGGACAGAACACTGAAGCTTTCTTT. Translation gives CASSVPGQNTEAFF.

The V call is TRBV18, the J call TRBJ1-1; a weak D match, TRBD1 (5 bases). The V end lost 3 bases, the J end lost 0 bases, and 17 bases lay between the germline ends. Germline V gives CDR1 KGHSH, CDR2 LQKENI. The CDR3 is made up of 17 amino acids. CDR3 protein: CASSPLMTEPLNTEAFF. DNA of the CDR3: TGTGCCAGCTCACCCCTAATGACAGAGCCATTGAACACTGAAGCTTTCTTT.

The chain combines TRBV11-1 with TRBJ2-1, with a tentative D call TRBD1 (6 bases). The germline gives CDR1 SGHAT, CDR2 FQDESV (reference sequence). This CDR3 is 15 amino acids long. V was clipped by 1 base and J by 4 bases, with 11 bases between them. This CDR3 reads CASSLGRGSYNEQFF. The CDR3 bases are TGTGCCAGCAGCTTAGGCAGGGGAAGTTACAATGAGCAGTTCTTC.

This clone has just one count. The sample has other DNA sequences that encode this CDR3 too. The chain combines TRBV5-1 with TRBJ1-3; D is unresolved. Looked up from germline, CDR1 is SGHRS and CDR2 is YFSETQ. The CDR3 is 14 amino acids. Trimming removed 0 bases at V and 1 base at J, with 5 bases between. CDR3 region: CASSLDGSGNTIYF. CDR3 DNA: TGCGCCAGCAGCTTGGACGGGTCTGGAAACACCATATATTTT. Variable domain in full (rest from reference TRBV5-1 and TRBJ1-3): KAGVTQTPRYLIKTRGQQVTLSCSPISGHRSVSWYQQTPGQGLQFLFEYFSETQRNKGNFPGRFSGRQFSNSRSEMNVSTLELGDSALYLCASSLDGSGNTIYFGEGSWLTVV.

This chain joins TRBV21-1 and TRBJ1-2; the table's D call, TRBD1, was not checked against the DNA. TRBV21-1 is a recognized pseudogene. This CDR3 has 14 residues. CDR3 residues: CASSKRDRDFGYTF. The DNA for the CDR3 is TGTGCCAGCAGCAAAAGGGACAGGGATTTCGGCTACACCTTC.

The chain recombines TRBV9 with TRBJ2-2, with 9 bases that match TRBD1. Germline trimming cut 4 bases from V and 4 bases from J; bases unmatched to any gene: 2. The CDR3 contains 14 residues. The germline CDR1 and CDR2 sequences are SGDLS and YYNGEE. The CDR3 nucleotides are TGTGCCAGCAGCCAACAGGGGGCCACCGGGGAGCTGTTTTTT. Protein: CASSQQGATGELFF.

CDR3 nucleotide sequence: TGTGCCAGCAGTCCATGGACGGCCTTCGGAGAACCCCGATATGGCTACACCTTC. It codes for CASSPWTAFGEPRYGYTF. The chain carries TRBV27 and TRBJ1-2, with D hard to call. V was trimmed by 5 bases and J by 5 bases, leaving 27 bases between them. This CDR3 is built from 18 residues. Germline V gene lookup returns CDR1 MNHEY and CDR2 SMNVEV (reference sequence).

V usage is TRBV7-9 and J usage is TRBJ1-5; unclear D gene. Germline CDR1 is SEHNR and CDR2 is FQNEAQ (reference sequence). V lost 6 bases and J 8 bases, leaving 14 bases between the germline ends. The CDR3 length is 13 residues. The CDR3 loop is CASSRTVNKPQHF. The DNA for the CDR3 is TGTGCCAGCAGTCGGACGGTGAATAAGCCCCAGCATTTT.

V and J are TRBV9 and TRBJ2-3; 9 bases fit TRBD2. CDR1 and CDR2 (germline): SGDLS, YYNGEE. Losses at the gene ends were 0 bases for V and 2 bases for J; bases not matched to a gene: 10. The CDR3 runs 18 residues. The CDR3 DNA reads as TGTGCCAGCAGCGTAGATGGCGGGAGGGCCCGAAACACAGATACGCAGTATTTT. Protein: CASSVDGGRARNTDTQYF.